The rows below give T cell receptor beta chains drawn from one sample of a study of T cell repertoires in cytomegalovirus infection. TCRdb fed the reads into MiXCR, producing one record per CDR3 protein. Seen here are around 800,000 distinct CDR3 sequences, 30% to 35% observed once, and the top ten hold around 12%. For these receptors, no antigen is known. The material sequenced was cultured CD8+ T cells from PBMCs, taken from culture after CMV antigen stimulation. The source is a human donor in good health (CMV status not recorded). Some clones in this sample may be carry-over from other donors' samples. CDR3s include the opening cysteine and the closing phenylalanine or tryptophan. The order of the fields is V gene, D gene, clone size, J gene, CDR3 DNA, CDR3 protein. The D gene is left open where the match is weak. Clone size, where shown, is once, few, many, or a class for clones that have expanded.

TRBV10-3	.	.	TRBJ2-1	TGTGCCATCAGCGCGGACTACACCCCACGCAATGAGCAGTTCTTC	CAISADYTPRNEQFF
TRBV7-1	.	.	TRBJ1-4	TGTGCCAGCAGCATCCGGGACACTACAACTAATGAAAAACTGTTTTTT	CASSIRDTTTNEKLFF
TRBV7-8	.	.	TRBJ1-2	TGTGCCAGCAGCTTAACCCCGGCCACAGGGCCCTATGGCTACACCTTC	CASSLTPATGPYGYTF
TRBV7-6	TRBD2	many	TRBJ2-1	TGTGCCAGCAGCATAGCGGGGGGGAGGTACAATGAGCAGTTCTTC	CASSIAGGRYNEQFF
TRBV12-3/TRBV12-4	.	many	TRBJ2-7	TGTGCCAGCAGCTTAGATCTCGGTAGCTCCTACGAGCAGTACTTC	CASSLDLGSSYEQYF
TRBV27	.	few	TRBJ2-5	TGTGCCAGCAGTTTGACAGGAGGGGAACAAGAGACCCAGTACTTC	CASSLTGGEQETQYF
TRBV14	TRBD2	.	TRBJ2-1	TGTGCCAGCAGCCAAGATCGGATTGAGATAGCGGGGTACAATGAGCAGTTCTTC	CASSQDRIEIAGYNEQFF
TRBV6-6	.	.	TRBJ2-3	TGTGCCAGCAGTTACTCGGGGGGTTCTAACACAGATACGCAGTATTTT	CASSYSGGSNTDTQYF
TRBV7-3	.	few	TRBJ1-1	TGTGCCAGCAGCTTATCTACGTTTTTGTACACTGAAGCTTTCTTT	CASSLSTFLYTEAFF
TRBV11-2	.	many	TRBJ2-1	TGTGCCAGCAGCTTAGAAAGCTACGGGGTCAGCTCCTACAATGAGCAGTTCTTC	CASSLESYGVSSYNEQFF
TRBV5-8	TRBD2	.	TRBJ2-3	TGTGCCAGCAGCCGGACTAGCGGGGTGGCAGATACGCAGTATTTT	CASSRTSGVADTQYF
TRBV27	TRBD1	.	TRBJ1-1	TGTGCCAGCAGTTTATACCAGGGGGAGCAAGCTTTCTTT	CASSLYQGEQAFF
TRBV2	.	few	TRBJ2-5	TGTGCCAGCAGGATTTCGGAGACCCAGTACTTC	CASRISETQYF
TRBV12-5	.	few	TRBJ1-4	TGTGCTAGTGGTTCCCCGGGCAGTGCGGGAGAAAAACTGTTTTTT	CASGSPGSAGEKLFF
TRBV7-9	TRBD1	few	TRBJ1-2	TGTGCCAGCAGCTCCCGACAGGGGAAATCGACAGACTATGGCTACACCTTC	CASSSRQGKSTDYGYTF
TRBV12-5	.	.	TRBJ1-1	TGTGCTAGTGGTCTGGGGGAGACTGAAGCTTTCTTT	CASGLGETEAFF
TRBV6-2/TRBV6-3	.	few	TRBJ1-1	TGTGCCAGCAGTTACTCGATTCCGCGGGTCATGAACACTGAAGCTTTCTTT	CASSYSIPRVMNTEAFF
TRBV12-5	.	.	TRBJ2-7	TGTGCTAGTGGTTTCAAGGGCGAGCAGTACTTC	CASGFKGEQYF
TRBV6-6	.	few	TRBJ1-4	TGTGCCAGCAGATGGCTCTCAGGGAAGAATGAAAAACTGTTTTTT	CASRWLSGKNEKLFF
TRBV7-9	TRBD2	few	TRBJ2-1	TGTGCCAGCATCCGGGGGGGCTACAATGAGCAGTTCTTC	CASIRGGYNEQFF